Shown below are 20 T cell receptor beta chains from a single sample sequenced in a study of tumour-infiltrating T cells in Burkitt lymphoma. TCRdb's copy holds only in-frame clones and misses some; the assay was immunoSEQ multiplex PCR. The sample lists some 5,000 clones, 11% seen once, with approximately 2.2% in the top ten. Sequencing used tumor tissue. The receptors derive from a human donor with diffuse large B-cell lymphoma.

This clone was observed a few times. The CDR3 loop is CASSLTRDRVSPLHF. The CDR3 coding sequence is TGCGCCAGCAGCTTGACGCGGGACAGGGTATCACCCCTCCACTTT. This chain joins TRBV5-1 and TRBJ1-6; 9 nucleotides agree with TRBD1. This CDR3 comprises 15 residues. CDR1 SGHRS and CDR2 YFSETQ come from the germline V gene. V lost 1 base and J lost 10; bases outside the gene matches: 6.

This clone was seen a handful of times. V is TRBV6-1 and J is TRBJ2-7; a possible D gene is TRBD2 (6 bases). Germline assignment: CDR1 MNHNS and CDR2 SASEGT. The CDR3 runs to 14 residues. V lost 5 bases and J 3 bases, leaving 14 bases between the germline ends. The CDR3 nucleotides read TGTGCCAGCAGTCCCCGGGGCGGGGACTACGAGCAGTACTTC. It specifies CASSPRGGDYEQYF.

The table lists this clone with a few counts. The V call is TRBV7-2, the J call TRBJ1-1; no definite D call. Germline CDR1 is SGHTA and CDR2 is FQGNSA. The CDR3 is 13 residues long. V gave up 1 base and J gave up 1 base, with 4 bases separating them. The CDR3 sequence: CASSLGANTEAFF. The CDR3, as DNA: TGTGCCAGCAGCTTAGGGGCGAACACTGAAGCTTTCTTT.

V usage is TRBV25-1 and J usage is TRBJ1-1; D call uncertain. The CDR3 has 13 amino acids. V gave up 8 bases and J gave up 3 bases, with 13 bases separating them. Germline loops: CDR1 MGHDK, CDR2 SYGVNS. The CDR3 region has the DNA TGTGCCAGCGGCGGCCTGTGGGACACTGAAGCTTTCTTT. Amino acid sequence: CASGGLWDTEAFF. Variable domain in full (rest from reference TRBV25-1 and TRBJ1-1): EADIYQTPRYLVIGTGKKITLECSQTMGHDKMYWYQQDPGMELHLIHYSYGVNSTEKGDLSSESTVSRIRTEHFPLTLESARPSHTSQYLCASGGLWDTEAFFGQGTRLTVV.

The chain employs TRBV6-6 and TRBJ1-1, with D perhaps TRBD1 (5 bases). The CDR3 sequence is 13 residues long. The V gene's germline CDR1 is MNHNY and CDR2 SVGAGI (reference sequence). Between the trimmed V and J ends, which lost 2 bases and 3 bases, there was a span of 7 bases. DNA for the CDR3: TGTGCCAGCAGTTACGGGACCTACACTGAAGCTTTCTTT. It specifies CASSYGTYTEAFF.

The sample holds a few counts of this clone. The J gene is TRBJ1-1, the V gene TRBV4-2, with unresolved D. The CDR3 is 14 residues long. V was shortened by 6 bases and J by 1 base, with 12 bases between the two germline ends. Germline V lookup: CDR1 LGHNA, CDR2 YNFKEQ. CDR3 in DNA: TGTGCCAGCAGGTCGAGGGCGAAGAACACTGAAGCTTTCTTT. Its translation: CASRSRAKNTEAFF.

This clone has only a few counts. The chain recombines TRBV4-2 with TRBJ1-3; D is unclear. CDR1 and CDR2 (germline): LGHNA, YNFKEQ. Trimming cost V 2 bases and J 2 bases, with 10 bases left between them. The CDR3 totals 15 residues. DNA for the CDR3: TGTGCCAGCAGCCAAAGTGTGCACCCTGGAAACACCATATATTTT. It encodes CASSQSVHPGNTIYF.

Details on this clone: At one of its ends the junction is not consistent with the germline gene, which may arise from a read error. The chain couples TRBV10-3 to TRBJ1-3; the D is unclear. The CDR3 length is 11 residues. Germline values: CDR1 ENHRY, CDR2 SYGVKD. The CDR3 coding sequence is TGTGCCATCAGTGATAGTTACACCAGATATTTT. Translation: CAISDSYTRYF.

There are a few counts of this clone. The rearrangement joins TRBV13 to TRBJ1-3; D not resolved. The CDR3 extends over 13 amino acids. Germline loops: CDR1 PRHDT, CDR2 FYEKMQ (reference sequence). The V and J ends lost 4 bases and 7 bases respectively, with 11 bases between them. CDR3 protein: CASSSISYNTIYF. The CDR3 DNA reads TGTGCCAGCAGCTCCATCTCGTACAACACCATATATTTT.

Written as DNA, the CDR3 is TGTGCCAGCAGCCAGATAGGACAGGGCGGGGAAGGTGGCTACACCTTC. Encoded protein: CASSQIGQGGEGGYTF. The genes are TRBV5-6 and TRBJ1-2; 8 bases fit TRBD1. The CDR3 totals 16 residues. After removal of 4 bases from V and 7 bases from J, the junction contained 15 bases not matched to a gene. Per germline, CDR1 SGHDT and CDR2 YYEEEE. Based on the CDR3 plus reference TRBV5-6 and TRBJ1-2, the full variable domain is DAGVTQSPTHLIKTRGQQVTLRCSPKSGHDTVSWYQQALGQGPQFIFQYYEEEERQRGNFPDRFSGHQFPNYSSELNVNALLLGDSALYLCASSQIGQGGEGGYTFGSGTRLTVV.

The J gene is TRBJ2-7, the V gene TRBV7-9; D possibly corresponds to TRBD2 (5 bases). V was clipped by 3 bases and J by 7 bases, with 7 bases between them. The CDR3 spans 11 residues. CDR1 is SEHNR, CDR2 FQNEAQ, per germline (reference sequence). The DNA for the CDR3 is TGTGCCAGCAGCTTCTGGGAGGAGCAGTACTTC. It encodes CASSFWEEQYF.

The chain combines TRBV5-1 with TRBJ2-1, with D unresolved. Germline V gene data show CDR1 as SGHRS and CDR2 as YFSETQ. The V gene lost 2 bases and the J gene lost 0 bases, with 3 bases spanning the gap. The CDR3 is made up of 13 amino acids. The CDR3 loop reads CASSFASYNEQFF. The DNA of the CDR3 is TGCGCCAGCAGCTTTGCCTCCTACAATGAGCAGTTCTTC.

V and J are TRBV18 and TRBJ1-1; D unresolved. This CDR3 comprises 11 residues. Looked up from germline, CDR1 is KGHSH and CDR2 is LQKENI. Trimming pared 5 bases from V and 3 bases from J, leaving 4 bases between. CDR3 nucleotide sequence: TGTGCCAGCTCATGGGACACTGAAGCTTTCTTT. Translated, it gives CASSWDTEAFF.

CDR3 sequence: CASSQPGQGPGNTEAFF. The DNA for the CDR3 is TGTGCCAGCAGCCAGCCGGGACAGGGACCGGGGAACACTGAAGCTTTCTTT. The V gene is TRBV7-9, the J gene TRBJ1-1; 9 nucleotides match TRBD1. J gave up 1 base and V 5 bases, and 11 bases lay outside the gene matches. The CDR3 has 17 amino acids. Germline CDR1 and CDR2: SEHNR and FQNEAQ (reference sequence).

This chain uses TRBV4-3 with TRBJ2-7; 12 bases are shared with TRBD1. The CDR3 runs to 16 residues. The ends lost 3 bases at V and 3 bases at J; junction bases unmatched: 6. CDR1 and CDR2 (germline): LGHNA, YSLEER. The chain's CDR3 is CASSHYRDRGLYEQYF. CDR3 nucleotides: TGCGCCAGCAGCCATTACCGGGACAGGGGGCTCTACGAGCAGTACTTC.

The sample holds a few counts of this clone. The chain combines TRBV6-5 with TRBJ1-2, with no clear D. The germline V gene has CDR1 MNHEY and CDR2 SVGAGI. The CDR3 is made up of 12 amino acids. With 2 bases removed from V and 6 bases from J, the gap between germline ends came to 7 bases. The CDR3: CASSYLGHGYTF. The CDR3 nucleotides read TGTGCCAGCAGTTACCTTGGGCATGGCTACACCTTC.

The chain carries TRBV19 and TRBJ2-3; 9 bases map to TRBD1. The CDR3 contains 16 residues. CDR1 and CDR2 (germline): LNHDA, SQIVND (reference sequence). The V segment lost 2 bases and the J segment 5 bases; nucleotides outside the gene matches: 8. CDR3 amino acids: CASSIRTGGRGDTQYF. The DNA of the CDR3 is TGTGCCAGTAGTATAAGAACAGGGGGCCGCGGAGATACGCAGTATTTT.

V and J are TRBV6-1 and TRBJ1-1, with D unclear. V shed 6 bases and J shed 0 bases, with 11 bases lying between them. Looked up from germline, CDR1 is MNHNS and CDR2 is SASEGT. This CDR3 comprises 14 residues. The CDR3 DNA reads as TGTGCCAGCAGCCCCATGGGGATGAACACTGAAGCTTTCTTT. Residues: CASSPMGMNTEAFF.

This clone showed up just a few times. The chain is built from TRBV6-1 and TRBJ1-3; the D is unclear. V lost 1 base and J 3 bases, leaving 19 bases between the germline ends. The CDR3 loop spans 18 amino acids. Germline V CDR1 and CDR2: MNHNS, SASEGT. CDR3 DNA sequence: TGTGCCAGCAGTGAAGTGAGAGGGTGGCGTGTCGGTGGAAACACCATATATTTT. Protein sequence: CASSEVRGWRVGGNTIYF.

The sample holds a few counts of this clone. This chain links TRBV11-3 with TRBJ2-5, with D unclear. Deletions cut 5 bases from V and 2 bases from J, with 9 bases between. Germline loops: CDR1 SGHNT, CDR2 YENEEA. The CDR3 runs 13 residues. The CDR3, as DNA: TGTGCCAGCAGCAAAACGGTACAAGAGACCCAGTACTTC. This codes for CASSKTVQETQYF.